Sequencing of this T cell receptor (beta chain) was carried out in a study of T cell changes during pregnancy in multiple sclerosis. Sequencing used immunoSEQ multiplex PCR; TCRdb keeps in-frame clones, though not all of them. This table has over 60,000 clones, about 96% appearing once. Germline V gene lookup returns CDR1 MDHEN and CDR2 SYDVKM. This CDR3 has 15 residues. V dropped 7 bases and J dropped 3 bases, with 16 bases sitting between them. The rearrangement links TRBV28 to TRBJ1-5; D not resolved. This receptor was identified in a female donor with multiple sclerosis, enrolled in a pregnancy study. Material: CD8+ T cells from peripheral blood mononuclear cells, obtained after pregnancy. CDR3 region: CASTKIGVDNQPQHF. CDR3 bases: TGTGCCAGCACCAAAATCGGGGTTGACAATCAGCCCCAGCATTTT.